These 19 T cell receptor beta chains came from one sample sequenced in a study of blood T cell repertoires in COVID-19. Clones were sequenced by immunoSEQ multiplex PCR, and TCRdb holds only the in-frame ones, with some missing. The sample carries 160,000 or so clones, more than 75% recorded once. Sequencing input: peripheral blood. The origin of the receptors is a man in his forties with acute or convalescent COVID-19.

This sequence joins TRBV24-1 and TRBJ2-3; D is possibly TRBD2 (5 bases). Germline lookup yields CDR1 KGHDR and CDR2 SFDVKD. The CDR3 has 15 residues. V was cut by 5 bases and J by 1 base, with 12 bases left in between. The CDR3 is CATSVPDFRTDTQYF. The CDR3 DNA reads TGTGCCACCAGTGTCCCGGACTTCCGCACAGATACGCAGTATTTT.

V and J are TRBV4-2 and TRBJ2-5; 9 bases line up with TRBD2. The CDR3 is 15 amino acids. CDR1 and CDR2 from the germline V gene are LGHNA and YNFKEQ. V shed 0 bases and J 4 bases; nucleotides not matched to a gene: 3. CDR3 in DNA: TGTGCCAGCAGCCAAGATCTAGCGGGAAGAGAGACCCAGTACTTC. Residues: CASSQDLAGRETQYF.

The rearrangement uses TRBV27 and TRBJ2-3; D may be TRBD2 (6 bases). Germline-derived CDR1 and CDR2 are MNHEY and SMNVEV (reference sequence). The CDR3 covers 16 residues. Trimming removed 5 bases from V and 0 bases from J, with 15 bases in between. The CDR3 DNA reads TGTGCCAGCAGTAAACTGGGACTCGCGAGCACAGATACGCAGTATTTT. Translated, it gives CASSKLGLASTDTQYF.

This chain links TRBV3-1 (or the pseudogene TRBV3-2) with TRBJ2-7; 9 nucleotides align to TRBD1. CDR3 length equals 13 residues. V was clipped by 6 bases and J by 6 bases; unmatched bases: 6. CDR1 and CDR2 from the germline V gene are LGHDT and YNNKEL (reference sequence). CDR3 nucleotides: TGTGCCAGCAGGCGGGACAGGGTATGCGAGCAGTACTTC. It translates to CASRRDRVCEQYF.

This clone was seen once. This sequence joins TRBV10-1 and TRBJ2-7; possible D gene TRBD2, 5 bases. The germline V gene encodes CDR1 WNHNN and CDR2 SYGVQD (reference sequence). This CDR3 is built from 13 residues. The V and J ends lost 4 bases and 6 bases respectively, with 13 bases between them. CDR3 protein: CASSAGIDGEQYF. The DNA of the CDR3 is TGCGCCAGCAGTGCCGGGATAGATGGCGAGCAGTACTTC.

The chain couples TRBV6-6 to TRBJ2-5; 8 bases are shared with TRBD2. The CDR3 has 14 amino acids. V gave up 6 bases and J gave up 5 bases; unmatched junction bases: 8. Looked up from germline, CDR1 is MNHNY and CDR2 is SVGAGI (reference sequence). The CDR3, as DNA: TGTGCCAGCAGCCGGCGGGGGGCGGGGGAGACCCAGTACTTC. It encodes CASSRRGAGETQYF.

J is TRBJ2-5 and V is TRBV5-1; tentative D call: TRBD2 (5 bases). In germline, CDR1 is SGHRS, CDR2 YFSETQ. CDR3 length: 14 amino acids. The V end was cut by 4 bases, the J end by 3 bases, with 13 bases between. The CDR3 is CASSPGSKEETQYF. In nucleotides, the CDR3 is TGCGCCAGCAGCCCGGGATCGAAGGAAGAGACCCAGTACTTC.

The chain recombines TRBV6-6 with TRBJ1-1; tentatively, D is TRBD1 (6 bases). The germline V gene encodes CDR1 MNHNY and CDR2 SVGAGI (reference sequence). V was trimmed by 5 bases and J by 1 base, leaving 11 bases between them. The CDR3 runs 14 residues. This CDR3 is CASSIQGTNTEAFF. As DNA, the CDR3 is TGTGCCAGCAGTATACAGGGAACGAACACTGAAGCTTTCTTT.

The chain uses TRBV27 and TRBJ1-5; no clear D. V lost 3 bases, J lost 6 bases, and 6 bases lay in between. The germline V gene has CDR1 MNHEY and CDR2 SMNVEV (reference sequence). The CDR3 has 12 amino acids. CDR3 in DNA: TGTGCCAGCAGTTTCCCGAGTCAGCCCCAGCATTTT. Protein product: CASSFPSQPQHF.

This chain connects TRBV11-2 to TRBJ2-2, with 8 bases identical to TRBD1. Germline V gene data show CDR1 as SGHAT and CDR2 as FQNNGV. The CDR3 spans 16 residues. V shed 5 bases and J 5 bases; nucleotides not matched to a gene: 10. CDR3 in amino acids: CASSDSDRGETGELFF. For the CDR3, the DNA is TGTGCCAGCAGCGACAGTGACAGGGGAGAGACCGGGGAGCTGTTTTTT.

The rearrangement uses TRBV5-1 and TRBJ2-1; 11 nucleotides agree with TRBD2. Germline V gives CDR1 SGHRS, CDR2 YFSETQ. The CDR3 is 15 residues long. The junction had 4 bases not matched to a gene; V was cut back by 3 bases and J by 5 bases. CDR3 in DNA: TGCGCCAGCAGCTCTAGCGGGGGGCCGCACAATGAGCAGTTCTTC. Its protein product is CASSSSGGPHNEQFF.

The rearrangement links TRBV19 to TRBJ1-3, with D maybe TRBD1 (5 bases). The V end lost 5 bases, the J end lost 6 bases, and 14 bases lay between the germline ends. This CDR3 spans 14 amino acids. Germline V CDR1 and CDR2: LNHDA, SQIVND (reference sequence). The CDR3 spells CASSFQGRKNTIYF. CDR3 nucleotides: TGTGCCAGTAGTTTCCAGGGCAGAAAAAACACCATATATTTT.

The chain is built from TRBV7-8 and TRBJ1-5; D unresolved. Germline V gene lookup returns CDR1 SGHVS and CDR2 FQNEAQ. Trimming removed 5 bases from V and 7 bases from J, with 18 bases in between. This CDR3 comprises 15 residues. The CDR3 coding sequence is TGTGCCAGCAGCCCGCAGGAGGCGTCTGGACAGCCCCAGCATTTT. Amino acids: CASSPQEASGQPQHF.

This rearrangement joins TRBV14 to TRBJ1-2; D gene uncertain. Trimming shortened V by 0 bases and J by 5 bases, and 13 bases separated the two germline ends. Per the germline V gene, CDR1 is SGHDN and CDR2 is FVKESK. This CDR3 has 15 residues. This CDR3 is CASSQETPNFYGYTF. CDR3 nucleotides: TGTGCCAGCAGCCAAGAGACACCCAATTTTTATGGCTACACCTTC.

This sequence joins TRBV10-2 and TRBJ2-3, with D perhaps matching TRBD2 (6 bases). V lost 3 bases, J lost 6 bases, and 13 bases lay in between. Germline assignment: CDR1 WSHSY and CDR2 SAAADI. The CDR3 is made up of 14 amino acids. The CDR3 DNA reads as TGCGCCAGCAGTGAATGGGGACTCCCCGATACGCAGTATTTT. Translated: CASSEWGLPDTQYF.

As DNA, the CDR3 is TGCGCCAGCAGCCGGGACAGCAGTACGGCTAATGAAAAACTGTTTTTT. Its protein is CASSRDSSTANEKLFF. The rearrangement uses TRBV5-1 and TRBJ1-4; 7 positions match TRBD1. Germline V lookup: CDR1 SGHRS, CDR2 YFSETQ. The CDR3 spans 16 residues. J was trimmed by 3 bases and V by 4 bases; bases with no gene match: 9.

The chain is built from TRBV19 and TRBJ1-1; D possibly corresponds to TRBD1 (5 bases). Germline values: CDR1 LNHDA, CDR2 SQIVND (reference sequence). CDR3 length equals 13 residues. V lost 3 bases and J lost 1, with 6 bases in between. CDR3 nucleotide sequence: TGTGCCAGTAGTATGGGGCGGAACACTGAAGCTTTCTTT. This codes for CASSMGRNTEAFF.

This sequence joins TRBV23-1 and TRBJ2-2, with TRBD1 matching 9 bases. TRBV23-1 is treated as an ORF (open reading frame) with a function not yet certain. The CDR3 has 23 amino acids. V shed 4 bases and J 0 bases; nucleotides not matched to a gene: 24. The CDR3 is CASSPPVSPGQGSPRTNTGELFF. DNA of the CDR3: TGCGCCAGCAGTCCCCCCGTCTCCCCGGGACAGGGTAGTCCTCGGACGAACACCGGGGAGCTGTTTTTT.

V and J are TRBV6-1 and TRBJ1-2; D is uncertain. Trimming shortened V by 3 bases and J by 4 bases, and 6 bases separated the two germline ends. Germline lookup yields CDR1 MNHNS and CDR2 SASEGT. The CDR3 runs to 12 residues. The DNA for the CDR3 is TGTGCCAGCAGTGACGGAGCCTATGGCTACACCTTC. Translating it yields CASSDGAYGYTF.